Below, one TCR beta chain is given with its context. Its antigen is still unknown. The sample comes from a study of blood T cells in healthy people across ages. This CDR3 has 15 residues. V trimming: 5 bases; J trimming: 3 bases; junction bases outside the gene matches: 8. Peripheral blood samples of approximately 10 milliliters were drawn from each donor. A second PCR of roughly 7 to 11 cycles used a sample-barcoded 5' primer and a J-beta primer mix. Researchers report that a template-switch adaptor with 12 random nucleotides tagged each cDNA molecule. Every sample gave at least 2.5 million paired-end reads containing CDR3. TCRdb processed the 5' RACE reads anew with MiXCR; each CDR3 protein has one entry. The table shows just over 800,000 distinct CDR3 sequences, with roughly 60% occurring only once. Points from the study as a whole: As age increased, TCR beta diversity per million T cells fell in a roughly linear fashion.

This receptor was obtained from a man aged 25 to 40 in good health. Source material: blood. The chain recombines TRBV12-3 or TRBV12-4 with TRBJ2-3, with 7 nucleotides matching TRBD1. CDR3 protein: CASSTDRTGTDTQYF. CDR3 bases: TGTGCCAGCAGTACCGACCGGACAGGTACAGATACGCAGTATTTT.